The following is a T cell receptor (beta chain) sequence with its context. Its antigen remains unidentified. The sample is drawn from a study of graft-versus-host responses after intestinal transplantation. The germline V gene encodes CDR1 MNHNS and CDR2 SASEGT. The junction had 4 bases not matched to a gene; V was cut back by 2 bases and J by 0 bases. The CDR3 covers 16 residues. Measured with immunoSEQ multiplex PCR; TCRdb has only the in-frame clones, and not every one. The sample yields roughly 90,000 clones, approximately 90% seen once. The origin of this receptor is a human donor who was the organ donor for an intestinal transplant. J is TRBJ1-5 and V is TRBV6-1; 7 nucleotides match TRBD1. The material was unstimulated CD4+ T cells sorted from spleen or lymph node cells, obtained before transplant. CDR3 DNA sequence: TGTGCCAGCAGTGAATGGGACAGCAATAGCAATCAGCCCCAGCATTTT. Its translation: CASSEWDSNSNQPQHF.